The 18 T cell receptor beta chains listed next were all sequenced from one sample in a study of cytomegalovirus exposure and HLA in healthy donors. Vbeta (60) and Jbeta (13) primers were used in the PCR. Clones were read by immunoSEQ multiplex PCR, and TCRdb kept only the in-frame ones, dropping some. The sample lists more than 20,000 clones, about four fifths occurring once. Specimen: PBMCs. The receptor set was obtained from a male donor in good health and CMV-seronegative.

The J gene is TRBJ2-7, the V gene TRBV7-2; 10 nucleotides agree with TRBD2. Germline lookup yields CDR1 SGHTA and CDR2 FQGNSA. V shed 1 base and J 4 bases; nucleotides not matched to a gene: 4. This CDR3 region has 15 residues. This CDR3 is CASSLVGSGRYEQYF. The CDR3 nucleotides read TGTGCCAGCAGCTTAGTTGGTAGCGGGAGGTACGAGCAGTACTTC.

This chain uses TRBV14 with TRBJ2-1; weak D call: TRBD2 (6 bases). Germline assignment: CDR1 SGHDN and CDR2 FVKESK. The length of the CDR3 is 16 residues. The V end was cut by 4 bases, the J end by 8 bases, with 21 bases between. Here the CDR3 reads CASSPRLLSASDEQFF. DNA for the CDR3: TGTGCCAGCAGCCCTCGGCTGCTCTCGGCTAGCGATGAGCAGTTCTTC.

This chain's CDR3 is CASSQAQGGHTEAFF. CDR3 bases: TGTGCCAGTAGTCAGGCCCAGGGAGGACACACTGAAGCTTTCTTT. The V and J genes are TRBV19 and TRBJ1-1; possibly TRBD1 for D (5 bases). This CDR3 comprises 15 residues. Germline V CDR1 and CDR2: LNHDA, SQIVND (reference sequence). The germline V and J ends were trimmed by 5 bases and 3 bases, with 16 bases remaining between them.

This chain links TRBV7-2 with TRBJ2-1; 9 positions agree with TRBD2. The CDR3 loop spans 15 amino acids. Germline loops: CDR1 SGHTA, CDR2 FQGNSA. With V trimmed by 3 bases and J by 0 bases, 0 bases remained unmatched. This CDR3 is CASSFSGSSYNEQFF. CDR3 nucleotide sequence: TGTGCCAGCAGCTTTAGCGGGAGCTCCTACAATGAGCAGTTCTTC. The entire variable domain, with the rest obtained from reference TRBV7-2 and TRBJ2-1, is as follows: GAGVSQSPSNKVTEKGKDVELRCDPISGHTALYWYRQSLGQGLEFLIYFQGNSAPDKSGLPSDRFSAERTGGSVSTLTIQRTQQEDSAVYLCASSFSGSSYNEQFFGPGTRLTVL.

The V gene is TRBV19, the J gene TRBJ2-3; the match to TRBD2 covers 12 bases. V dropped 5 bases and J dropped 2; count of bases not matched to a gene: 5. CDR1 and CDR2 (germline): LNHDA, SQIVND (reference sequence). This CDR3 region has 16 residues. The CDR3 bases are TGTGCCAGTAGTCTGAGGACTAGCGGGGTCACAGATACGCAGTATTTT. The encoded protein is CASSLRTSGVTDTQYF.

The CDR3 DNA reads TGTGCCAGCATCAGACTAGCGGGGGGGCCAGGGACAGATACGCAGTATTTT. It specifies CASIRLAGGPGTDTQYF. The gene calls are TRBV2 and TRBJ2-3, with 14 bases aligning to TRBD2. The V segment lost 7 bases and the J segment 3 bases; nucleotides outside the gene matches: 9. The germline CDR1 and CDR2 sequences are SNHLY and FYNNEI. This CDR3 spans 17 amino acids.

The CDR3 loop is CASREGPNEQYF. The CDR3 DNA reads as TGTGCCAGCAGGGAGGGGCCCAACGAGCAGTACTTC. The chain combines TRBV27 with TRBJ2-7; a possible D gene is TRBD2 (6 bases). Germline CDR1 MNHEY, CDR2 SMNVEV (reference sequence). V lost 6 bases, J lost 5 bases, and 11 bases lay in between. The CDR3 has 12 residues.

The chain uses TRBV7-6 and TRBJ2-1; TRBD2 agrees at 14 bases. Germline loops: CDR1 SGHVS, CDR2 FNYEAQ. CDR3 length: 14 amino acids. V lost 3 bases to trimming and J lost 13 bases; unmatched junction nucleotides: 5. CDR3 nucleotide sequence: TGTGCCAGCAGCTTGGGGACTAGCGGGGGAGCACAGTTCTTC. This codes for CASSLGTSGGAQFF. The complete variable domain, with remaining parts taken from reference TRBV7-6 and TRBJ2-1, reads GAGVSQSPRYKVTKRGQDVALRCDPISGHVSLYWYRQALGQGPEFLTYFNYEAQQDKSGLPNDRFSAERPEGSISTLTIQRTEQRDSAMYRCASSLGTSGGAQFFGPGTRLTVL.

The chain couples TRBV28 to TRBJ2-7, with TRBD1 matching over 8 bases. V lost 2 bases and J lost 6; bases outside the gene matches: 6. Germline CDR1 MDHEN, CDR2 SYDVKM. The CDR3 runs to 14 residues. CDR3 region: CASSLSQGASEQYF. The CDR3 DNA sequence: TGTGCCAGCAGTTTAAGTCAGGGGGCGAGCGAGCAGTACTTC.

The genes are TRBV6-5 and TRBJ1-5; 10 bases match TRBD1. This CDR3 spans 15 amino acids. Germline loops: CDR1 MNHEY, CDR2 SVGAGI. V gave up 5 bases and J gave up 2 bases; unmatched junction bases: 3. In DNA form, the CDR3 reads TGTGCCAGCAGTAGGACAGGGGGTGGCAATCAGCCCCAGCATTTT. As protein: CASSRTGGGNQPQHF.

This sequence joins TRBV29-1 and TRBJ2-1; tentatively, D is TRBD2 (5 bases). The CDR3 runs 14 residues. Germline V gene data show CDR1 as SQVTM and CDR2 as ANQGSEA. V was clipped by 4 bases and J by 8 bases, with 18 bases between them. The CDR3 sequence is CSVAWTSHSDEQFF. As DNA, the CDR3 is TGCAGCGTTGCGTGGACTTCACACTCCGATGAGCAGTTCTTC.

This rearrangement joins TRBV2 to TRBJ1-5, with 7 positions matching TRBD1. The CDR3 has 14 residues. Germline CDR1 reads SNHLY; CDR2 reads FYNNEI. V lost 3 bases to trimming and J lost 6 bases; unmatched junction nucleotides: 5. CDR3 amino acids: CASSETGLSQPQHF. CDR3 bases: TGTGCCAGCAGTGAGACAGGGCTGAGTCAGCCCCAGCATTTT.

This rearrangement joins TRBV4-3 to TRBJ1-1; D may be TRBD1 (5 bases). Between the trimmed V and J ends, which lost 0 bases and 7 bases, there was a span of 15 bases. Germline-derived CDR1 and CDR2 are LGHNA and YSLEER. The CDR3 sequence is 15 residues long. For the CDR3, the DNA is TGCGCCAGCAGCCAAGATTTCACGGTGGGGGGTGAAGCTTTCTTT. Its translation is CASSQDFTVGGEAFF.

The chain couples TRBV10-3 to TRBJ2-5; 7 nucleotides line up with TRBD1. Germline assignment: CDR1 ENHRY and CDR2 SYGVKD. After removal of 3 bases from V and 2 bases from J, the junction contained 6 bases not matched to a gene. The CDR3 totals 15 residues. CDR3 loop: CAISDSGQLQETQYF. The CDR3 DNA follows: TGTGCCATCAGTGACTCGGGACAGCTGCAAGAGACCCAGTACTTC.

This clone was seen a few times. This sequence joins TRBV6-6 and TRBJ1-5; D possibly corresponds to TRBD1 (5 bases). V lost 4 bases to trimming and J lost 7 bases, with 20 bases between them. CDR3 length equals 16 residues. Germline V gene data show CDR1 as MNHNY and CDR2 as SVGAGI (reference sequence). The CDR3 DNA is TGTGCCAGCAGTTGGGTGGGAGGGGAGTTAGACCAGCCCCAGCATTTT. Protein: CASSWVGGELDQPQHF.

This clone was counted once. For the CDR3, the DNA is TGTGCCAGCACCGCGACAGGGCGGGGCACTGAAGCTTTCTTT. Translated, it gives CASTATGRGTEAFF. This chain uses TRBV28 with TRBJ1-1, with 7 bases that match TRBD1. Unmatched junction bases numbered 9, after V lost 7 bases and J lost 4 bases. CDR1 is MDHEN and CDR2 is SYDVKM in the germline V gene. This CDR3 has 14 residues.

The CDR3 DNA is TGTGCCAGCACCTGGGTGACAGCGAATCAGCCCCAGCATTTT. Its protein product is CASTWVTANQPQHF. The rearrangement uses TRBV28 and TRBJ1-5, with D perhaps TRBD1 (5 bases). The germline CDR1 and CDR2 sequences are MDHEN and SYDVKM. With 7 bases removed from V and 4 bases from J, the gap between germline ends came to 14 bases. This CDR3 is built from 14 residues.

This chain joins TRBV28 and TRBJ1-1; unclear D gene. Germline CDR1 is MDHEN and CDR2 is SYDVKM. The CDR3 has 13 residues. The V and J ends lost 3 bases and 7 bases respectively, with 12 bases between them. For the CDR3, the DNA is TGTGCCAGCAGTTTGGGCCCCATGCTTGAAGCTTTCTTT. The encoded protein is CASSLGPMLEAFF.